The rows below give T cell receptor beta chains drawn from one sample of a study of blood T cell repertoires in COVID-19. The table came from immunoSEQ multiplex PCR; TCRdb's copy has only in-frame clones and leaves some out. The sample comprises 110,000 to 150,000 clones, 70% to 90% of which are singletons, and less than 2% rests with the top ten. Specimen: peripheral blood. The receptors come from a man between 65 and 85 years old with acute or convalescent COVID-19. Both conserved end residues are part of each CDR3. D genes are given only for firm matches. Not every row has a clone size; where given, it reads once, few, many or a size class.

once	TRBJ1-1	15	TRBV7-2	TRBD1	TGTGCCAGCAGCTTAGCGGGACAGGGGGCGTGGGAAGCTTTCTTT	CASSLAGQGAWEAFF
few	TRBJ1-2	12	TRBV29-1	-	TGCAGCGTTGAAGTGCAGAACTATGGCTACACCTTC	CSVEVQNYGYTF
-	TRBJ2-3	14	TRBV7-2	-	TGTGCCAGCAGCTTAGACGGGAGCTCAGATACGCAGTATTTT	CASSLDGSSDTQYF
-	TRBJ2-4	16	TRBV19	TRBD1	TGTGCCAGTAGTATACCGGGACAGGGGGCCCAAAACATTCAGTACTTC	CASSIPGQGAQNIQYF
-	TRBJ2-5	18	TRBV3-1/TRBV3-2	TRBD2	TGTGCCAGCAGCCAAGAATTAGCGGGGATCCCTTCCCAAGAGACCCAGTACTTC	CASSQELAGIPSQETQYF
-	TRBJ1-1	14	TRBV6-2/TRBV6-3	TRBD1	TGTGCCAGCAGTTATGACAGGGGCGGTACTGAAGCTTTCTTT	CASSYDRGGTEAFF
-	TRBJ1-5	15	TRBV28	TRBD1	TGTGCCAGCACCCCAGGGGGTGAGGGCAATCAGCCCCAGCATTTT	CASTPGGEGNQPQHF
-	TRBJ1-1	14	TRBV28	-	TGTGCCAGCAGTTTTCTAAGAACGAACACTGAAGCTTTCTTT	CASSFLRTNTEAFF
-	TRBJ1-2	14	TRBV19	TRBD1	TGTGCCAGTAGTATGCGGACAGGGGACTATGGCTACACCTTC	CASSMRTGDYGYTF
-	TRBJ2-3	10	TRBV24-1	-	TGTGCCACCAGTGATCCCCAGGGGTATTTT	CATSDPQGYF
-	TRBJ1-5	15	TRBV19	-	TGTGCCAGTAGTAAACCCACAGGATCTGATCAGCCCCAGCATTTT	CASSKPTGSDQPQHF
-	TRBJ2-3	18	TRBV18	-	TGTGCCAGCTCACCACGGCTACGCAGGGGTCAGGTGACAGATACGCAGTATTTT	CASSPRLRRGQVTDTQYF
-	TRBJ1-2	14	TRBV9	-	TGTGCCAGCAGCGCCCCGGGGGGCGCGGGTGGCTACACCTTC	CASSAPGGAGGYTF
-	TRBJ1-2	13	TRBV14	-	TGTGCCAGCAGCCAACGACAGGACTATGGCTACACCTTC	CASSQRQDYGYTF
-	TRBJ1-3	14	TRBV5-8	-	TGTGCCAGCAGCTTGGTACAGGGCAGAAACACCATATATTTT	CASSLVQGRNTIYF
-	TRBJ2-7	14	TRBV19	-	TGTGCCAGTAGTATCACAGGCATCTCCTACGAGCAGTACTTC	CASSITGISYEQYF
-	TRBJ2-7	13	TRBV5-1	TRBD1	TGCGCCAGCAGCCCCTGGACAGGTAGGGAGCAGTACTTC	CASSPWTGREQYF
-	TRBJ1-2	13	TRBV5-1	-	TGCGCCAGCCGCGATGGAGGACTCGGCGGCTACACCTTC	CASRDGGLGGYTF
-	TRBJ1-4	16	TRBV5-1	TRBD1	TGCGCCAGCAGCCTAACAACACAGGGGAGAGGAGAAAAACTGTTTTTT	CASSLTTQGRGEKLFF
once	TRBJ1-4	16	TRBV7-9	-	TGTGCCAGCAGCTTAGCGCTTGGGGGCACTAATGAAAAACTGTTTTTT	CASSLALGGTNEKLFF
-	TRBJ2-7	14	TRBV19	TRBD1	TGTGCCAGTAGTGTGGGACAGAGCTCCTACGAGCAGTACTTC	CASSVGQSSYEQYF
-	TRBJ2-7	18	TRBV3-1/TRBV3-2	TRBD2	TGTGCCAGCAGCCAAGCCCCCTTTATAGCGGGGGCCGTTTATCCGCAGTACTTC	CASSQAPFIAGAVYPQYF
-	TRBJ2-6	16	TRBV19	TRBD1	TGTGCCAGTAATATGGGGACAGGGGCTGGGGCCAACGTCCTGACTTTC	CASNMGTGAGANVLTF
-	TRBJ1-1	14	TRBV5-1	-	TGCGCCAGCAGCTTCGAGGGATTCGGCACTGAAGCTTTCTTT	CASSFEGFGTEAFF
-	TRBJ1-3	15	TRBV4-1	TRBD1	TGCGCCAGCAGCCAAATTTGGGACAGTGGAAACACCATATATTTT	CASSQIWDSGNTIYF
few	TRBJ2-5	14	TRBV10-3	-	TGTGCCATCAGTGCCCAGGACTTCCGGAAGGACCAGTACTTC	CAISAQDFRKDQYF
few	TRBJ2-5	15	TRBV6-5	TRBD2	TGTGCCAGCAGATCACTAGCGGCGGACCAAGAGACCCAGTACTTC	CASRSLAADQETQYF
once	TRBJ1-1	14	TRBV2	-	TGTGCCAGTCGTCGGACGGGAGCTAGCACTGAAGCTTTCTTT	CASRRTGASTEAFF
-	TRBJ2-2	13	TRBV28	-	TGTGCCAGCAGTACCAGGGACACCGGGGAGCTGTTTTTT	CASSTRDTGELFF
-	TRBJ2-7	15	TRBV6-5	TRBD1	TGTGCCAGCAGTTACGGGTACAGGGGGGACTACGAGCAGTACTTC	CASSYGYRGDYEQYF
-	TRBJ2-5	17	TRBV2	TRBD2	TGTGCCAGCAGTGAATCCCCGGCTAGCGGGGGCTCGGAGACCCAGTACTTC	CASSESPASGGSETQYF
-	TRBJ2-1	12	TRBV5-4	-	TGTGCCAGCAGCTTCGTAGCAAGGGAGCAGTTCTTC	CASSFVAREQFF
-	TRBJ2-7	14	TRBV19	-	TGTGCCAGTAGTATAGATCCGGAGGCAACCCAGCAGTACTTC	CASSIDPEATQQYF
-	TRBJ2-5	18	TRBV4-2	TRBD1	TGTGCCAGCAGCCAAGATCGAACAGGGGAGAGGGGCCAAGAGACCCAGTACTTC	CASSQDRTGERGQETQYF
once	TRBJ1-5	17	TRBV19	TRBD1	TGTGCCAGTACTTCCGGGACAGGGGGCTTGGCGGGTCAGCCCCAGCATTTT	CASTSGTGGLAGQPQHF
-	TRBJ2-6	21	TRBV11-2	-	TGTGCCAGCAGTTGGGGTAGGCTAGCGGGTGAGGGGGCCTCAGGGGCCAACGTCCTGACTTTC	CASSWGRLAGEGASGANVLTF
-	TRBJ2-3	14	TRBV29-1	TRBD1	TGCAGCGTTGGGGGGACAGGGGGCACAGATACGCAGTATTTT	CSVGGTGGTDTQYF
-	TRBJ2-1	15	TRBV5-1	TRBD1	TGCGCCAGCAGCTTGGAGGGACAGGGGATGGATGAGCAGTTCTTC	CASSLEGQGMDEQFF
-	TRBJ2-2	14	TRBV11-2	TRBD1	TGTGCCAGCAGACTTACAGGGGGCACCGGGGAGCTGTTTTTT	CASRLTGGTGELFF
-	TRBJ2-2	17	TRBV10-2	TRBD2	TGCGCCAGCAGTGATTGGGCTAGCGGGGGGAACACCGGGGAGCTGTTTTTT	CASSDWASGGNTGELFF
-	TRBJ2-3	14	TRBV3-1/TRBV3-2	TRBD2	TGTGCCAGCAGCTTTAGCGGGAGCACAGATACGCAGTATTTT	CASSFSGSTDTQYF
-	TRBJ1-5	15	TRBV4-1	-	TGCGCCAGCAGCCGGACATTCTTGGGCCATCAGCCCCAGCATTTT	CASSRTFLGHQPQHF
-	TRBJ2-7	13	TRBV10-3	TRBD2	TGTGCCGCTCACCCGGGACTAACCGACGAGCAGTACTTC	CAAHPGLTDEQYF
-	TRBJ2-1	16	TRBV3-1/TRBV3-2	TRBD2	TGTGCCAGCAGCCCGGCGGTAGCGGGAGTGCGGAATGAGCAGTTCTTC	CASSPAVAGVRNEQFF
-	TRBJ1-5	14	TRBV2	-	TGTGCCAGCAGTGAAGTATATCCCAATCAGCCCCAGCATTTT	CASSEVYPNQPQHF
-	TRBJ1-1	12	TRBV29-1	TRBD1	TGCAGCGTTGGACAGGGAAACACTGAAGCTTTCTTT	CSVGQGNTEAFF
-	TRBJ1-1	15	TRBV19	-	TGTGCCAGTAGTATAGGCGGGAATGGGAGAGCTGAAGCTTTCTTT	CASSIGGNGRAEAFF
-	TRBJ2-2	14	TRBV30	TRBD2	TGTGCCTGGAGGACTAGCGGGAGTACCGGGGAGCTGTTTTTT	CAWRTSGSTGELFF